The rows below give T cell receptor beta chains drawn from one sample of a study of Tregs in tolerant kidney transplant recipients. Assay: immunoSEQ multiplex PCR; the TCRdb copy retains only in-frame clones and omits some. Seen here are hundreds of thousands of clones, about four fifths observed once, and the top ten hold 0.64%. Specimen: CD4+ T cells from blood. The receptor source for this set is a human donor in good health. CDR3s leave out the opening cysteine and the closing phenylalanine or tryptophan. Each record gives: V gene, J gene, CDR3 protein.

>TRBV28|TRBJ1-6
AVYRGNSPLH
>TRBV11-2|TRBJ1-5
ASSPDRAGQPQH
>TRBV15|TRBJ1-2
ATSRGGSSNYGYT
>TRBV11-2|TRBJ1-1
ASGTGPNTEAF
>TRBV12-5|TRBJ2-1
ASGLGTRNEQF
>TRBV19|TRBJ2-7
ASSMGGRPSYEQY
>TRBV6-5|TRBJ2-7
ASNTGEWGRQY
>TRBV9|TRBJ2-1
ASSSMGAGIHPYNEQF
>TRBV18|TRBJ2-3
ASSPPGLAADTQY
>TRBV4-2|TRBJ2-7
ASSQAGGVVHEQY
>TRBV19|TRBJ2-3
ASREGFGTDTQY
>TRBV6-1|TRBJ2-7
ASSEALRLGEQY
>TRBV19|TRBJ1-2
ASSISTTGGYGYT
>TRBV14|TRBJ1-2
ASSRRTGGPVYGYT
>TRBV25-1|TRBJ2-1
ASRGGGASNEQF
>TRBV5-1|TRBJ1-1
ASSLSTAETEAF
>TRBV4-2|TRBJ2-7
ASSQTRSGTYEQY
>TRBV7-2|TRBJ2-7
ASISGATYEQY
>TRBV10-3|TRBJ1-5
AIGLQDNQPQH
>TRBV10-1|TRBJ2-2
ASSGTYSGELF
>TRBV6-1|TRBJ2-7
ASSKTREQY
>TRBV5-1|TRBJ2-7
ASSFADLRREQY
>TRBV29-1|TRBJ2-1
SVDVQRRYNEQF
>TRBV5-1|TRBJ2-1
ASSPQSAGGYEQF
>TRBV5-1|TRBJ2-3
ASSLADTTDTQY
>TRBV6-1|TRBJ2-3
ASSEAFKGALKY
>TRBV7-8|-
ASRRQTYEQY
>TRBV6-6|TRBJ1-1
ASSQQGRSTEAF
>TRBV6-5|TRBJ2-1
ASSYSPPNEQF
>TRBV5-1|TRBJ2-2
ASSPQRPENTGELF
>TRBV4-1|TRBJ2-7
ASSLGTGGAYEQY
>TRBV5-1|TRBJ1-2
ASSLLQGLNYGYT
>TRBV2|TRBJ2-1
ASSETSGNEQF
>TRBV15|TRBJ2-3
ATSPRKGRMGTDTQY
>TRBV5-6|TRBJ1-3
ASSLDTGLSGNTIY
>TRBV10-2|TRBJ2-3
ASSWYGTDTQY
>TRBV5-8|TRBJ2-1
ASSLLKSQF
>TRBV6-6|TRBJ1-3
ASSSQGNTIY
>TRBV11-3|TRBJ2-5
ASSPGAAGRMETQY
>TRBV5-1|TRBJ1-5
ASSLDSDQPQH
>TRBV7-2|TRBJ2-2
ASSSRSGGGGELF
>TRBV11-3|TRBJ2-7
ASSSAGRAGTYEQY
>TRBV6-6|TRBJ2-3
ASGHRGLVDTQY
>TRBV29-1|TRBJ2-1
SAGQGVQF
>TRBV5-1|TRBJ2-3
ASSLGLAGASTDTQY
>TRBV2|TRBJ2-7
ASSNDSHEQY
>TRBV5-6|TRBJ1-2
ASSRARPDYGYT
>TRBV7-8|TRBJ2-3
ASSLAQPTDTQY
>TRBV11-2|TRBJ2-7
ASSLRWREGQLEQY
>TRBV2|TRBJ1-5
ASRDQVAGQPQH
>TRBV6-5|TRBJ2-5
ASMRTGMGETQY
>TRBV12-5|TRBJ2-5
ASGPLPLDGRRTQY
>TRBV10-3|TRBJ1-1
AISDSIFDEAF
>TRBV6-5|TRBJ1-6
ATGSVANSPLH
>TRBV5-8|TRBJ2-2
ASSLMNLADSNGELF